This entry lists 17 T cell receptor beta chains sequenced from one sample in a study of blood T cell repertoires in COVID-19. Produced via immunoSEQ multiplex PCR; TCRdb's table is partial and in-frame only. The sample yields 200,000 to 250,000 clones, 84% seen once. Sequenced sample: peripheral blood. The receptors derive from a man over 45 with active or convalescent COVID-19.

The CDR3 region is CASSYQGIDQPQHF. CDR3 DNA: TGTGCCAGCAGTTACCAGGGGATCGATCAGCCCCAGCATTTT. The chain is built from TRBV6-5 and TRBJ1-5; possible D gene TRBD1, 6 bases. The V end was cut by 2 bases, the J end by 5 bases, with 10 bases between. The CDR3 contains 14 residues. Germline V gene data show CDR1 as MNHEY and CDR2 as SVGAGI.

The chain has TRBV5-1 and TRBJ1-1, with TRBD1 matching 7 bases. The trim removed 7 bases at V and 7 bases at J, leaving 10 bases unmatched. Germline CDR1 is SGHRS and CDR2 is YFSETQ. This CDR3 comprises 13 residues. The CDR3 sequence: CASGGTAMGEAFF. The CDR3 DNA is TGCGCCAGCGGGGGGACAGCTATGGGTGAAGCTTTCTTT.

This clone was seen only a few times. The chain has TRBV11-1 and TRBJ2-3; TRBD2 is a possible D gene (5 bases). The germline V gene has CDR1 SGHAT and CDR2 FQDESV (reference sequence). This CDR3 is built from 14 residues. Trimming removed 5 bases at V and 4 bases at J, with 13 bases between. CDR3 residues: CASSPQLGSDTQYF. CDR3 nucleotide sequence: TGTGCCAGCAGCCCTCAACTAGGATCAGATACGCAGTATTTT. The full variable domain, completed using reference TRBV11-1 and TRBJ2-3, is EAEVAQSPRYKITEKSQAVAFWCDPISGHATLYWYRQILGQGPELLVQFQDESVVDDSQLPKDRFSAERLKGVDSTLKIQPAELGDSAMYLCASSPQLGSDTQYFGPGTRLTVL.

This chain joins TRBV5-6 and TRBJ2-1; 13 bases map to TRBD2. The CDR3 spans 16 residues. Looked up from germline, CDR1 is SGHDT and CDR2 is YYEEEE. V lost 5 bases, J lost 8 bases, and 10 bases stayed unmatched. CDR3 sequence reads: CASRPRTSGSIHEQFF. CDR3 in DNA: TGTGCCAGCAGGCCCCGGACTAGCGGGAGCATCCATGAGCAGTTCTTC. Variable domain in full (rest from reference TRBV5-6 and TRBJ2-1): DAGVTQSPTHLIKTRGQQVTLRCSPKSGHDTVSWYQQALGQGPQFIFQYYEEEERQRGNFPDRFSGHQFPNYSSELNVNALLLGDSALYLCASRPRTSGSIHEQFFGPGTRLTVL.

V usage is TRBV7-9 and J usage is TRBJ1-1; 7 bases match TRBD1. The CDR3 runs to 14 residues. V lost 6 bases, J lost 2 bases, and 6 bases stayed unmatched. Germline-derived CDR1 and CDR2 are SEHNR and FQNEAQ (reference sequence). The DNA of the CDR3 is TGTGCCAGCAGACGCACAGGGGACAACACTGAAGCTTTCTTT. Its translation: CASRRTGDNTEAFF.

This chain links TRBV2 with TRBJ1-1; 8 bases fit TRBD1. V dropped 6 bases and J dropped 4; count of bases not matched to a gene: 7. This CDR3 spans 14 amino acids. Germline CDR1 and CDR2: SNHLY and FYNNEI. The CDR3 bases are TGTGCCAGCAGCGCCCTTGGACAGGGCACTGAAGCTTTCTTT. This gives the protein CASSALGQGTEAFF.

The CDR3 region has the DNA TGTGCCAGCAGCCTCAGGACTAGCGGGAGTGGGTCCTACAATGAGCAGTTCTTC. Protein: CASSLRTSGSGSYNEQFF. The chain recombines TRBV11-3 with TRBJ2-1; 13 nucleotides agree with TRBD2. Germline V lookup: CDR1 SGHNT, CDR2 YENEEA. The CDR3 loop spans 18 amino acids. The ends lost 5 bases at V and 1 base at J; junction bases unmatched: 8.

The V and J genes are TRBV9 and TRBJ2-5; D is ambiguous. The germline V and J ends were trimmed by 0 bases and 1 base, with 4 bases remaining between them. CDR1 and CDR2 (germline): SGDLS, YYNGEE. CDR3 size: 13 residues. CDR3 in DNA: TGTGCCAGCAGCGTAGGTATCCAAGAGACCCAGTACTTC. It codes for CASSVGIQETQYF.

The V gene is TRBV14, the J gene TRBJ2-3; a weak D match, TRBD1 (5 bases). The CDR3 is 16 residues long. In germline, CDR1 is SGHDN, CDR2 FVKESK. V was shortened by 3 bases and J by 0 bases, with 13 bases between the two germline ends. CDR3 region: CASSQLTEASTDTQYF. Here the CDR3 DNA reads TGTGCCAGCAGCCAGTTGACAGAGGCTAGCACAGATACGCAGTATTTT.

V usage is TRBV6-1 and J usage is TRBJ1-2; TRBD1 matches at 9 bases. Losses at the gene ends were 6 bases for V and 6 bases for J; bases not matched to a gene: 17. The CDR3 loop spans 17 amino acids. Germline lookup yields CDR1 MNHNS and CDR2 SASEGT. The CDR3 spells CASRETPGQGKNHGYTF. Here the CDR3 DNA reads TGTGCCAGCAGAGAAACTCCGGGACAGGGAAAAAACCATGGCTACACCTTC.

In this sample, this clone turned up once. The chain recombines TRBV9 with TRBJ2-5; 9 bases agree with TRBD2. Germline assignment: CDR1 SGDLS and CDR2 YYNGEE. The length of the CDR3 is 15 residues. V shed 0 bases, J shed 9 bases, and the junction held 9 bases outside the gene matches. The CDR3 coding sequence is TGTGCCAGCAGCGTAGCGGGCGGGAGGGCCGAGGCCCAGTACTTC. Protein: CASSVAGGRAEAQYF.

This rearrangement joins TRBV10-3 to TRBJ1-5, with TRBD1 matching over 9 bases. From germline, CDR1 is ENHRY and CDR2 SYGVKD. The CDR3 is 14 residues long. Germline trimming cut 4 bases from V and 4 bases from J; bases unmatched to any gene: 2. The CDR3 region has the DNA TGTGCCATCAGTGGACAGGGGGGGAATCAGCCCCAGCATTTT. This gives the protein CAISGQGGNQPQHF.

The CDR3 here is CSVESPSGGPGELFF. DNA for the CDR3: TGCAGCGTTGAGTCCCCTAGCGGGGGCCCCGGGGAGCTGTTTTTT. The chain carries TRBV29-1 and TRBJ2-2; 10 bases fit TRBD2. CDR3 size: 15 residues. Unmatched junction bases numbered 7, after V lost 3 bases and J lost 6 bases. Germline V gene data show CDR1 as SQVTM and CDR2 as ANQGSEA.

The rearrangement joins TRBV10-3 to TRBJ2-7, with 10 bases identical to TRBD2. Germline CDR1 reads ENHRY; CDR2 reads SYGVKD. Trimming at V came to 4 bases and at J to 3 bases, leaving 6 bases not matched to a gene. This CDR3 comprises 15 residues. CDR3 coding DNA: TGTGCCATCAGTGGGGGGCTAGCGGGAGACTACGAGCAGTACTTC. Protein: CAISGGLAGDYEQYF.

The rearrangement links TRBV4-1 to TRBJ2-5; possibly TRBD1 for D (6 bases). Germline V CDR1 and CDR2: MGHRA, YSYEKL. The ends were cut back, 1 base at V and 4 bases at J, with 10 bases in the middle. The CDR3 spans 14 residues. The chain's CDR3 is CASSQAGTRETQYF. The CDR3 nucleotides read TGCGCCAGCAGCCAAGCCGGGACACGAGAGACCCAGTACTTC.

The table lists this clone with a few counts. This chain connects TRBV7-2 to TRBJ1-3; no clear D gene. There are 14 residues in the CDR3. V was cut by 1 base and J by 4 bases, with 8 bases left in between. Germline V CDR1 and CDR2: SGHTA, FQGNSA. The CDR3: CASSLVGVGNTIYF. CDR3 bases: TGTGCCAGCAGCTTAGTCGGGGTAGGAAACACCATATATTTT.

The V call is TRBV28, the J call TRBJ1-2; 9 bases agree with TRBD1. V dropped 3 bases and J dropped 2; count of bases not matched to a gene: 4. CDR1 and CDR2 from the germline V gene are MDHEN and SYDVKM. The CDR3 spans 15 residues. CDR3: CASSLIGTGNYGYTF. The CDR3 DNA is TGTGCCAGCAGTTTGATCGGGACAGGGAACTATGGCTACACCTTC.